This T cell receptor (beta chain) was documented in a study of shared clonotypes between healthy human individuals. Researchers divided each subset's genomic DNA evenly across several immunoSEQ plates. Study processing details: Owing to the provision of junction-only sequences devoid of quality scores by immunoSEQ, filtering differed. TCRdb keeps only in-frame clones here, not all; method: immunoSEQ multiplex PCR. The DNA gave D and trimming, while V, J and clone size come from that table. The sample gives roughly 2.5 million clones, around nine tenths of which show up once; 0.14% is in the top ten. CDR3 length equals 16 residues. V was pared by 7 bases and J by 10 bases, with 19 bases of the junction left unmatched. Germline CDR1 is MNHNY and CDR2 is SVGAGI (reference sequence). Study-level points and caveats: The study's rarefaction showed incomplete sorted-subset sequencing despite large depth. Compared with clonotypes that all four donors shared, non-shared clonotypes had lower generation probabilities.

This clone was picked up one time. Its antigen is unidentified. The chain joins TRBV6-6 to TRBJ2-1; 7 bases line up with TRBD2. The TCR originated in a man in his late teens or twenties in good health. Sequenced material: naive CD4+ T cells sorted from blood. Indicated subset: CD45RA+ positively selected. The CDR3 loop is CASTERPSGGSPEQFF. The CDR3, as DNA: TGTGCCAGCACCGAGAGGCCCAGTGGCGGGAGCCCCGAGCAGTTCTTC.